This T cell receptor beta chain was obtained from a study of cytomegalovirus exposure and HLA in healthy donors. The protocol was immunoSEQ multiplex PCR, while the TCRdb copy is restricted to in-frame clones and leaves out a portion. The repertoire holds around 190,000 clones, with roughly 77% as singletons. This clone was observed many times. Its antigen is currently unknown. Study-wide results and limits: The study labeled approximately 150 TCR beta chains cytomegalovirus-associated.

After removal of 2 bases from V and 3 bases from J, the junction contained 5 bases not matched to a gene. CDR3 length: 16 residues. CDR1 and CDR2 from the germline V gene are MGHRA and YSYEKL. This sequence was found in a woman in her twenties or thirties in good health and CMV-seronegative. The sequenced sample consisted of PBMCs. V usage is TRBV4-1 and J usage is TRBJ1-4, with 8 bases aligning to TRBD1. The CDR3 DNA reads as TGCGCCAGCAGCCAACGGACAGGGACCCCTAATGAAAAACTGTTTTTT. This sequence encodes CASSQRTGTPNEKLFF.